The rows below give T cell receptor beta chains drawn from one sample of a study of T cell responses to AZD1222 COVID-19 vaccine. Method: immunoSEQ multiplex PCR; TCRdb's copy keeps in-frame clones and lacks some. The sample has about 94,000 clones, about 90% seen once; the top ten hold roughly 9.1%. Source: peripheral blood, taken on day 0 of AZD1222 vaccination. The receptors shown here come from an adult in good health. The CDR3 runs from the conserved cysteine through the conserved F or W. A D gene is named only where the DNA matches it firmly. The size field is filled for only some rows; it gives once, few, many or a size class.

j_gene	abundance	v_gene	d_gene	CDR3nt	CDR3aa
TRBJ1-1	NA	TRBV4-3	NA	TGCGCCAGCAGCTACACAAGGGCGAACACTGAAGCTTTCTTT	CASSYTRANTEAFF
TRBJ2-1	NA	TRBV7-3	TRBD1	TGTGCCAGCAGCACCGACAGGGGGTCCTACAATGAGCAGTTCTTC	CASSTDRGSYNEQFF
TRBJ2-7	NA	TRBV7-2	NA	TGTGCCAGCAGCTTAGATTGGACAGCCTCCTACGAGCAGTACTTC	CASSLDWTASYEQYF
TRBJ1-6	many	TRBV19	NA	TGTGCCAGTAGTGGACAGAGCTCCTATAATTCACCCCTCCACTTT	CASSGQSSYNSPLHF
TRBJ2-5	NA	TRBV7-7	NA	TGTGCTAGCGGCTCACAAGAGACCCAGTACTTC	CASGSQETQYF
TRBJ1-3	few	TRBV19	TRBD1	TGTGCCAGTAGTCGGGACAGGACCTCTGGAAACACCATATATTTT	CASSRDRTSGNTIYF
TRBJ1-2	NA	TRBV6-5	NA	TGTGCCAGCAGTTATATCTCGGCTAATGGCTACACCTTC	CASSYISANGYTF
TRBJ1-2	NA	TRBV29-1	NA	TGCAGCGTTGGAGGGGGGGAAAACTATGGCTACACCTTC	CSVGGGENYGYTF
TRBJ2-7	once	TRBV21-1	NA	TGTGCCAGCCAAACCCCCAGAGAGGTAACAGGGGTTCCCTACGAGCAGTACTTC	CASQTPREVTGVPYEQYF
TRBJ2-7	NA	TRBV7-2	TRBD1	TGTGCCAGCAGCATATGGACAGGGGAGGGTAACGAGCAGTACTTC	CASSIWTGEGNEQYF
TRBJ2-1	once	TRBV7-9	TRBD1	TGTGCTAGCAGCGACCACTGGGACAGTGAGCAGTTCTTC	CASSDHWDSEQFF
TRBJ2-7	NA	TRBV12-3/TRBV12-4	NA	TGTGCCAGCAGTCCGGACAACTACGAGCAGTACTTC	CASSPDNYEQYF